This entry lists 22 T cell receptor beta chains sequenced from one sample in a study of T cell clonotyping in hematopoietic cell transplantation. Time point here: recipient sample about 28 days before transplant, after cytoreduction. Here immunoSEQ multiplex PCR was the method, and the copy in TCRdb shows in-frame clones only, minus some. The sample has approximately 39,000 clones; 85% to 95% are singletons. The material was peripheral blood mononuclear cells, obtained before stem cell transplant. These receptors were taken from a man aged 35-49 years with chronic myeloid leukemia. Some clones in this sample may be carry-over from other donors' samples.

The rearrangement links TRBV5-1 to TRBJ2-7, with 11 bases lining up with TRBD2. Germline V lookup: CDR1 SGHRS, CDR2 YFSETQ. This CDR3 region has 15 residues. Trimming at V came to 0 bases and at J to 4 bases, leaving 3 bases not matched to a gene. The CDR3 here is CASSLETSGGYEQYF. The CDR3, as DNA: TGCGCCAGCAGCTTGGAAACTAGCGGGGGTTACGAGCAGTACTTC.

The chain employs TRBV28 and TRBJ2-3; D may be TRBD2 (5 bases). The germline CDR1 and CDR2 sequences are MDHEN and SYDVKM. The CDR3 is 15 residues long. V was pared by 5 bases and J by 0 bases, with 12 bases between. CDR3 in amino acids: CASSPTGVSTDTQYF. The CDR3 coding sequence is TGTGCCAGCAGTCCTACCGGGGTTAGCACAGATACGCAGTATTTT. The variable domain in full, with the rest retrieved from reference TRBV28 and TRBJ2-3, is DVKVTQSSRYLVKRTGEKVFLECVQDMDHENMFWYRQDPGLGLRLIYFSYDVKMKEKGDIPEGYSVSREKKERFSLILESASTNQTSMYLCASSPTGVSTDTQYFGPGTRLTVL.

V gene TRBV30 combines with J gene TRBJ1-4; D gene ambiguous. V shed 0 bases and J shed 1 base, with 18 bases lying between them. The germline V gene encodes CDR1 GTSNPN and CDR2 SVGIG (reference sequence). The length of the CDR3 is 18 residues. The CDR3 sequence is CAWSVRLGRSRTNEKLFF. CDR3 DNA: TGTGCCTGGAGTGTACGGCTTGGCAGGTCGAGAACTAATGAAAAACTGTTTTTT. Filled out from reference TRBV30 and TRBJ1-4, the complete variable domain reads SQTIHQWPATLVQPVGSPLSLECTVEGTSNPNLYWYRQAAGRGLQLLFYSVGIGQISSEVPQNLSASRPQDRQFILSSKKLLLSDSGFYLCAWSVRLGRSRTNEKLFFGSGTQLSVL.

The rearrangement links TRBV6-6 to TRBJ1-4; perhaps TRBD1 as D (6 bases). Germline CDR1 is MNHNY and CDR2 is SVGAGI (reference sequence). Trimming left V 9 bases short and J 0 bases short, with 11 bases between. This CDR3 has 14 residues. CDR3 bases: TGTGCCAGTATACAGGGCGCAACTAATGAAAAACTGTTTTTT. Protein: CASIQGATNEKLFF.

This sequence joins TRBV2 and TRBJ1-5; D perhaps matches TRBD1 (5 bases). Trimming took 10 bases from V and 2 from J, leaving 21 bases between them. Germline CDR1 and CDR2: SNHLY and FYNNEI. This CDR3 spans 16 amino acids. CDR3 loop: CATRGVRGVGNQPQHF. The CDR3, as DNA: TGTGCCACCCGGGGAGTACGGGGGGTTGGCAATCAGCCCCAGCATTTT.

The chain couples TRBV30 to TRBJ1-2; TRBD1 matches 8 bases. V dropped 0 bases and J dropped 7; count of bases not matched to a gene: 4. Per the germline V gene, CDR1 is GTSNPN and CDR2 is SVGIG (reference sequence). The CDR3 runs to 13 residues. This chain's CDR3 is CAWSVQDRAGYTF. DNA for the CDR3: TGTGCCTGGAGTGTACAGGACAGGGCTGGCTACACCTTC.

CDR3 nucleotide sequence: TGTGCCAGCAGCGCTACGACAGGGAGGGAAGCTTTCTTT. Amino acid sequence: CASSATTGREAFF. The chain combines TRBV7-3 with TRBJ1-1; 7 bases map to TRBD1. The CDR3 consists of 13 residues. The V segment lost 5 bases and the J segment 8 bases; nucleotides outside the gene matches: 8. Germline V gene lookup returns CDR1 SGHTA and CDR2 FQGTGA.

The V gene is TRBV5-1, the J gene TRBJ1-6; D is possibly TRBD1 (6 bases). The CDR3 contains 17 residues. V lost 2 bases and J lost 4, with 16 bases in between. Germline CDR1 is SGHRS and CDR2 is YFSETQ. DNA of the CDR3: TGCGCCAGCAGCTTAGCCAACAGGGCAGATTATAATTCACCCCTCCACTTT. Its translation: CASSLANRADYNSPLHF.

The V and J genes are TRBV30 and TRBJ1-1; D unresolved. Trimming took off 0 bases at V and 0 bases at J, with 11 bases between the two ends. There are 15 residues in the CDR3. Per germline, CDR1 GTSNPN and CDR2 SVGIG (reference sequence). The CDR3 sequence: CAWSVQSDMNTEAFF. Here the CDR3 DNA reads TGTGCCTGGAGTGTACAAAGTGACATGAACACTGAAGCTTTCTTT.

The chain uses TRBV7-9 and TRBJ1-3; D is undetermined. V dropped 2 bases and J dropped 9 bases, with 23 bases sitting between them. This CDR3 is built from 17 residues. Germline V gene sequence: CDR1 SEHNR, CDR2 FQNEAQ (reference sequence). Written as DNA, the CDR3 is TGTGCCAGCAGCTTAATTGCGGCACCCTGGGAATTTGGCACCATATATTTT. Its protein is CASSLIAAPWEFGTIYF.

This rearrangement joins TRBV2 to TRBJ2-2; possibly TRBD1 for D (5 bases). Germline CDR1 is SNHLY and CDR2 is FYNNEI. This CDR3 has 15 amino acids. The V gene lost 6 bases and the J gene lost 6 bases, with 17 bases spanning the gap. CDR3 DNA: TGTGCCAGCAGGGACGACTCCCAGGGCCCCGGGGAGCTGTTTTTT. This gives the protein CASRDDSQGPGELFF.

The CDR3 region has the DNA TGTGCCAGCAGCTTATGGGGGGCGAGAGGAAACACCATATATTTT. This encodes CASSLWGARGNTIYF. The V and J genes are TRBV5-4 and TRBJ1-3, with a weak D call TRBD1 (6 bases). This CDR3 region has 15 residues. The germline gives CDR1 SGHNT, CDR2 YYREEE (reference sequence). The V and J ends lost 2 bases and 4 bases respectively, with 13 bases between them.

The genes are TRBV19 and TRBJ1-4; D is uncertain. CDR1 and CDR2 (germline): LNHDA, SQIVND (reference sequence). The CDR3 is 14 residues long. V lost 7 bases to trimming and J lost 5 bases, with 14 bases between them. This CDR3 is CASKRGQVNEKLFF. In DNA form, the CDR3 reads TGTGCCAGTAAAAGAGGGCAGGTGAATGAAAAACTGTTTTTT.

The genes are TRBV4-1 and TRBJ1-6, with unresolved D. The germline CDR1 and CDR2 sequences are MGHRA and YSYEKL. V gave up 1 base and J gave up 7 bases, with 5 bases separating them. The length of the CDR3 is 13 residues. As DNA, the CDR3 is TGCGCCAGCAGCCAAGCCGGGAATTCACCCCTCCACTTT. Translated: CASSQAGNSPLHF.

The V and J genes are TRBV2 and TRBJ2-3; TRBD2 matches 13 bases. Per the germline V gene, CDR1 is SNHLY and CDR2 is FYNNEI. J gave up 3 bases and V 5 bases, and 2 bases lay outside the gene matches. The CDR3 is 15 amino acids. The CDR3 is CASSLTSGGTDTQYF. DNA of the CDR3: TGTGCCAGCAGTCTGACTAGCGGGGGGACAGATACGCAGTATTTT.

The V call is TRBV5-4, the J call TRBJ2-5; D may be TRBD1 (7 bases). This CDR3 contains 15 residues. The V end lost 1 base, the J end lost 0 bases, and 10 bases lay between the germline ends. Germline V gene data show CDR1 as SGHNT and CDR2 as YYREEE (reference sequence). The CDR3 coding sequence is TGTGCCAGCAGCTTGTTCAGGGGGGACCAAGAGACCCAGTACTTC. It codes for CASSLFRGDQETQYF.

V usage is TRBV4-3 and J usage is TRBJ1-1, with D unresolved. The length of the CDR3 is 17 residues. Deletions cut 0 bases from V and 0 bases from J, with 14 bases between. Germline V gene lookup returns CDR1 LGHNA and CDR2 YSLEER. CDR3 in DNA: TGCGCCAGCAGCCAAGATGGGCTGGTAGGCATGAACACTGAAGCTTTCTTT. The encoded protein is CASSQDGLVGMNTEAFF.

The chain links TRBV9 to TRBJ2-3; TRBD1 matches 10 bases. CDR3 length equals 17 residues. After removal of 1 base from V and 1 base from J, the junction contained 6 bases not matched to a gene. From germline, CDR1 is SGDLS and CDR2 YYNGEE. CDR3 sequence (DNA): TGTGCCAGCAGCGTAAATCTCGGGACAGGGGGCACAGATACGCAGTATTTT. Translation gives CASSVNLGTGGTDTQYF. The full variable domain, in which reference TRBV9 and TRBJ2-3 provide the parts outside the CDR3, is DSGVTQTPKHLITATGQRVTLRCSPRSGDLSVYWYQQSLDQGLQFLIQYYNGEERAKGNILERFSAQQFPDLHSELNLSSLELGDSALYFCASSVNLGTGGTDTQYFGPGTRLTVL.

The rearrangement links TRBV7-6 to TRBJ1-1, with 8 bases identical to TRBD1. Germline trimming cut 1 base from V and 4 bases from J; bases unmatched to any gene: 11. Germline V gene lookup returns CDR1 SGHVS and CDR2 FNYEAQ. The CDR3 is 17 residues long. This CDR3 is CASSLGLHRGRSTEAFF. CDR3 coding DNA: TGTGCCAGCAGCTTAGGCCTCCACAGGGGGAGAAGCACTGAAGCTTTCTTT.

This clone was recorded once. The V and J genes are TRBV5-1 and TRBJ1-2; D may be TRBD1 (6 bases). V was clipped by 4 bases and J by 0 bases, with 19 bases between them. This CDR3 is 17 amino acids long. Germline CDR1 and CDR2: SGHRS and YFSETQ. The CDR3 region has the DNA TGCGCCAGCAGCCACAGACTGGACAGCTCGACTAACTATGGCTACACCTTC. Residues: CASSHRLDSSTNYGYTF.

V is TRBV10-1 and J is TRBJ1-2, with D tentatively TRBD1 (5 bases). Trimming pared 2 bases from V and 4 bases from J, leaving 17 bases between. CDR3 length: 16 residues. The V gene's germline CDR1 is WNHNN and CDR2 SYGVQD (reference sequence). The chain's CDR3 is CASSEEWGIHFYGYTF. The CDR3 nucleotides are TGCGCCAGCAGTGAGGAATGGGGGATCCATTTCTATGGCTACACCTTC.

This chain joins TRBV27 and TRBJ2-5, with 8 positions matching TRBD2. Germline V CDR1 and CDR2: MNHEY, SMNVEV (reference sequence). V was clipped by 4 bases and J by 6 bases; unmatched bases: 10. CDR3 length: 15 amino acids. CDR3 residues: CASSSPGRGEQTQYF. In DNA form, the CDR3 reads TGTGCCAGCAGTTCCCCCGGGCGGGGGGAGCAGACCCAGTACTTC.